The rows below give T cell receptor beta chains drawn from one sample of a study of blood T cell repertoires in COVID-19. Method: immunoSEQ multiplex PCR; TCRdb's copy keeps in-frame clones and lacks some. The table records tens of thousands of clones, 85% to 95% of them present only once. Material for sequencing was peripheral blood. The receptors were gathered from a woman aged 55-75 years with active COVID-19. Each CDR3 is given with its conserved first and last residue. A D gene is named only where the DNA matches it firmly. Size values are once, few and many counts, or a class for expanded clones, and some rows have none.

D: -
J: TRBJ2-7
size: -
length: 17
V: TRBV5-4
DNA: TGTGCCAGCAGCTATACACCAGGGCCTCCCGTCGAAAACGAGCAGTACTTC
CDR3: CASSYTPGPPVENEQYF

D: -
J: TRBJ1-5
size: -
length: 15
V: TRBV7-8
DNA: TGTGCCAGCAGCTTAGTCGGGCGGGGGATTCAGCCCCAGCATTTT
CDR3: CASSLVGRGIQPQHF

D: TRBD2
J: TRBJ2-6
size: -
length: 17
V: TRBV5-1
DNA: TGCGCCAGCAGCCCGGGACTAGCGGGGGGTGGGGCCAACGTCCTGACTTTC
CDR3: CASSPGLAGGGANVLTF

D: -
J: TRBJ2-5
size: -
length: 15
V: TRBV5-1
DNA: TGCGCCAGCAGCTTGGATCCGGGGACCGGGGGGACCCAGTACTTC
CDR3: CASSLDPGTGGTQYF

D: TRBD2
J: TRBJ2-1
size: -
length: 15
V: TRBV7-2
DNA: TGTGCCAGCAGCCTTGGACTAGCCACCTACAATGAGCAGTTCTTC
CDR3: CASSLGLATYNEQFF

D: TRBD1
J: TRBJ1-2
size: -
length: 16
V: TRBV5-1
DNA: TGCGCCAGCAGCTTGGGGATGACAGGGGGCAACTATGGCTACACCTTC
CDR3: CASSLGMTGGNYGYTF

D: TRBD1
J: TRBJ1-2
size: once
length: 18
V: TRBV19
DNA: TGTGCCAGTAGTATAGGAGGAATCTGGACAGGGACCTTCTATGGCTACACCTTC
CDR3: CASSIGGIWTGTFYGYTF

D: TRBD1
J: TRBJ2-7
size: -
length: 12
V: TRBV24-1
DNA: TGTGCCACCAGTACAGGGGCCTTCGAGCAGTACTTC
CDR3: CATSTGAFEQYF

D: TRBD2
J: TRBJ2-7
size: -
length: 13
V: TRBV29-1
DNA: TGCAGCGTGTTGACTAGCGGGAGAGGCGAGCAGTACTTC
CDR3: CSVLTSGRGEQYF

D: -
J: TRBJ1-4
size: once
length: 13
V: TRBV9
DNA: TGTGCCAGCCCCGGCGGGATTCGTGAAAAACTGTTTTTT
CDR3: CASPGGIREKLFF

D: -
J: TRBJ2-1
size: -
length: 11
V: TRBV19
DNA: TGTGCCAGTAGCTCGTACAATGAGCAGTTCTTC
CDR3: CASSSYNEQFF

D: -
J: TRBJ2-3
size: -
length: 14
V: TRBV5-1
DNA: TGCGCCAGCAGCTTTCAAGGGGTCACAGATACGCAGTATTTT
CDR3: CASSFQGVTDTQYF

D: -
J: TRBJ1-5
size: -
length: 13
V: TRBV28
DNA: TGTGCCAGCAGTTTAGGCACCAATCAGCCCCAGCATTTT
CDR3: CASSLGTNQPQHF

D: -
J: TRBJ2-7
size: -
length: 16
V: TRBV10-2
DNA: TGCGCCAGCAGCAACAGGCTAGCGCAGCCTTGGAGCGAGCAGTACTTC
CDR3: CASSNRLAQPWSEQYF

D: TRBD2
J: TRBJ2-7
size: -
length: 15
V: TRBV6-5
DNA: TGTGCCAGCAGTTACCGTAGCGGGAGAGCCTACGAGCAGTACTTC
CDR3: CASSYRSGRAYEQYF

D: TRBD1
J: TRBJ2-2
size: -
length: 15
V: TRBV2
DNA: TGTGCCAGCAAAAGACAGGGGTCGGGGACCGGGGAGCTGTTTTTT
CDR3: CASKRQGSGTGELFF

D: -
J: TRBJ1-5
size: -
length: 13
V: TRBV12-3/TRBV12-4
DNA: TGTGCCAGCAGCCTGGACAGAAATCAGCCCCAGCATTTT
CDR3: CASSLDRNQPQHF

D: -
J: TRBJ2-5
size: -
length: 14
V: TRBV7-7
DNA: TGTGCTAGCAGCTCTGGAGGGTTCCAAGAGACCCAGTACTTC
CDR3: CASSSGGFQETQYF

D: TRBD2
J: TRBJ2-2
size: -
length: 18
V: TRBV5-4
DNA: TGTGCCAGCAGCTTGATGGGACTAGCGGGAGACGGTAACGGGGAGCTGTTTTTT
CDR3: CASSLMGLAGDGNGELFF

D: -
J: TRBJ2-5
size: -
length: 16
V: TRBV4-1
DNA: TGCGCCAGCAGCCAGGCCCCTAGCGACCCGGGGGAGACCCAGTACTTC
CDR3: CASSQAPSDPGETQYF

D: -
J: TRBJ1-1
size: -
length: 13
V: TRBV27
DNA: TGTGCCAGCAGCCCAAGACAGAACACTGAAGCTTTCTTT
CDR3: CASSPRQNTEAFF

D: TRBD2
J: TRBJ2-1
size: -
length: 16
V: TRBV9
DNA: TGTGCCAGCAGCAACTTAGCGGGAGGCCACTTGGGTGAGCAGTTCTTC
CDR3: CASSNLAGGHLGEQFF

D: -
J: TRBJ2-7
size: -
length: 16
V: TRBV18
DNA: TGTGCCAGCTCACCCCCCAGCGGGCGCTACTCCTACGAGCAGTACTTC
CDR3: CASSPPSGRYSYEQYF

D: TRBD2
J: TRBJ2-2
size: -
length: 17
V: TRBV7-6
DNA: TGTGCCAGCAGCCTGACCTACAGGGCGGGAGGTCCCGGGGAGCTGTTTTTT
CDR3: CASSLTYRAGGPGELFF

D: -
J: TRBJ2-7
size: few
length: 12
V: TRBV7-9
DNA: TGTGCCAGCGGGGGCAGGGCCAACGAGCAGTACTTC
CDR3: CASGGRANEQYF

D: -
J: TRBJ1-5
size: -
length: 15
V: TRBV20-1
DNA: TGCAGTGCTAGTCTCGGCCCGCAGGGCAATCAGCCCCAGCATTTT
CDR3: CSASLGPQGNQPQHF

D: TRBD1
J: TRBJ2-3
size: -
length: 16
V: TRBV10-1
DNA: TGCGCCAGCAGTGGCCCCGGGACAGGGATGATAGATACGCAGTATTTT
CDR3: CASSGPGTGMIDTQYF

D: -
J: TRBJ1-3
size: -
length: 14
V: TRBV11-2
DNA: TGTGCCAGCAGCCCTCAGGGGAACGGAAACACCATATATTTT
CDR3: CASSPQGNGNTIYF

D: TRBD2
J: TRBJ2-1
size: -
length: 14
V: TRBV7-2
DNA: TGTGCCAGCGCCCTAGCGGGCTATATCAATGAGCAGTTCTTC
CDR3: CASALAGYINEQFF

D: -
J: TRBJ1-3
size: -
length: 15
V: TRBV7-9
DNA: TGTGCCAGCAGCCCCTCGACAGGAATCGGAAACACCATATATTTT
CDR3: CASSPSTGIGNTIYF

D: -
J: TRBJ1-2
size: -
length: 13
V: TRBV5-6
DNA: TGTGCCAGCAGCTTGACGACAGAATCTGGCTACACCTTC
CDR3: CASSLTTESGYTF

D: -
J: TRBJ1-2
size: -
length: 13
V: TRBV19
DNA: TGTGCCAGTAGTATAGCAGGTTCCTATGGCTACACCTTC
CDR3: CASSIAGSYGYTF

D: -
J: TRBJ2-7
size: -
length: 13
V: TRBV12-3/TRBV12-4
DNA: TGTGCCAGCAGTTTAGTGACAGGATACGAGCAGTACTTC
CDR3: CASSLVTGYEQYF

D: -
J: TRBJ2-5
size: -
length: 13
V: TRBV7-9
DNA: TGTGCCAGCAGCTTACGAGATCGGGAGACCCAGTACTTC
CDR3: CASSLRDRETQYF

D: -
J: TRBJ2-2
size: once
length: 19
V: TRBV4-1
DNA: TGCGCCAGCAGCCACCGGTCCGGGACTTCCAGCGCATTTTCCGGGGAGCTGTTTTTT
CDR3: CASSHRSGTSSAFSGELFF

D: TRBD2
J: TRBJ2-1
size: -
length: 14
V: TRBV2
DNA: TGTGCCAGCAGACCGGGACTAGCGAACAATGAGCAGTTCTTC
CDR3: CASRPGLANNEQFF

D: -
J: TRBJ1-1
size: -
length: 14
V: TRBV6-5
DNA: TGTGCCAGCACTGTGCGGGGTTCGAACACTGAAGCTTTCTTT
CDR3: CASTVRGSNTEAFF

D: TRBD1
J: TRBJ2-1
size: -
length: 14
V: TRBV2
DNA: TGTGCCAGCGGGGTGAGACAGGGTCGAAATGAGCAGTTCTTC
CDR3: CASGVRQGRNEQFF

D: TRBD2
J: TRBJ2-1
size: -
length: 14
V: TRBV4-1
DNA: TGCGCCAGCAGCCATAGCGGGAGGTCCTGGGAGCAGTTCTTC
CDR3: CASSHSGRSWEQFF

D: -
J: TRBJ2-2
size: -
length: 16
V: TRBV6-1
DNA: TGTGCCAGCAGTGAAGCGGGAGGTGCGAACACCGGGGAGCTGTTTTTT
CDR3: CASSEAGGANTGELFF